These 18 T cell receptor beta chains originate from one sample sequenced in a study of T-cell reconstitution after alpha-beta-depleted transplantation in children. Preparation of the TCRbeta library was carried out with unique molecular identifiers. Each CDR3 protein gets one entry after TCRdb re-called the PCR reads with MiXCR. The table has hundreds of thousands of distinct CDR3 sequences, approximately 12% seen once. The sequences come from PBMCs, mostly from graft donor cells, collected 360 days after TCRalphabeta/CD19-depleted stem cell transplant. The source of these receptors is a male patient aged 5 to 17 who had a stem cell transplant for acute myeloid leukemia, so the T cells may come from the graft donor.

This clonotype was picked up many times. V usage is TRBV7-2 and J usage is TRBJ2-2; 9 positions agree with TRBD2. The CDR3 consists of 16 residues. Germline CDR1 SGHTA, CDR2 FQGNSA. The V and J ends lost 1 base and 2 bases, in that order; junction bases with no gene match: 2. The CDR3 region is CASSLGLAVNTGELFF. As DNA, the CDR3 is TGTGCCAGCAGCTTAGGACTAGCGGTTAACACCGGGGAGCTGTTTTTT.

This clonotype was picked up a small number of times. The CDR3 nucleotides are TGCAGTGCTAGACTCCGGCTAGCGGGAGGAAGGACAGATACGCAGTATTTT. Its translation: CSARLRLAGGRTDTQYF. The chain joins TRBV20-1 to TRBJ2-3; TRBD2 matches 11 bases. After removal of 2 bases from V and 3 bases from J, the junction contained 10 bases not matched to a gene. The CDR3 is made up of 17 amino acids. Germline V CDR1 and CDR2: DFQATT, SNEGSKA (reference sequence).

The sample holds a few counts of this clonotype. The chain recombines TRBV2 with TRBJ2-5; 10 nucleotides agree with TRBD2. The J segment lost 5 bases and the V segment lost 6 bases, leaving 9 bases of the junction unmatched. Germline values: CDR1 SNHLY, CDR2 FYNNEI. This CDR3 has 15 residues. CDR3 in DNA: TGTGCCAGCAGAAGACTAGCGGGCAGAGAGGAGACCCAGTACTTC. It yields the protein CASRRLAGREETQYF.

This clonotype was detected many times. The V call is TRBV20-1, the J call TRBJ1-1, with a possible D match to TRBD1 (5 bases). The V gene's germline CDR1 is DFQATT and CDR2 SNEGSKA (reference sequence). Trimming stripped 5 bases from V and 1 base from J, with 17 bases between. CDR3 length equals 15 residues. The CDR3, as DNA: TGCAGTGCTGGGGGAGTAGAACGGAGGAACACTGAAGCTTTCTTT. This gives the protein CSAGGVERRNTEAFF.

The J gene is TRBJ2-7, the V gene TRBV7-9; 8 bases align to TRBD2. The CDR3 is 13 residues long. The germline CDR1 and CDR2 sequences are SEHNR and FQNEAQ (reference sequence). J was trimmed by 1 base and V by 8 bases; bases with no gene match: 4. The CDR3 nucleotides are TGTGCCAGCTGGGCTAGCGGGTCCTACGAGCAGTACTTC. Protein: CASWASGSYEQYF.

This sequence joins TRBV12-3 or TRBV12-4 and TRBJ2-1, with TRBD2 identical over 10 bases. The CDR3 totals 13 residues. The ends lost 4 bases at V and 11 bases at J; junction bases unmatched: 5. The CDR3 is CASSYSSGSQQFF. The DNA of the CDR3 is TGTGCCAGCAGTTATTCTAGCGGGAGTCAGCAGTTCTTC.

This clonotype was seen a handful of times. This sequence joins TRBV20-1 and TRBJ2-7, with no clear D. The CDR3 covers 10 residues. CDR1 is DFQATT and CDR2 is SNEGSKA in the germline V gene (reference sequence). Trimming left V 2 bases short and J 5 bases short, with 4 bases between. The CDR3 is CSARLDEQYF. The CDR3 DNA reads TGCAGTGCTAGACTCGACGAGCAGTACTTC.

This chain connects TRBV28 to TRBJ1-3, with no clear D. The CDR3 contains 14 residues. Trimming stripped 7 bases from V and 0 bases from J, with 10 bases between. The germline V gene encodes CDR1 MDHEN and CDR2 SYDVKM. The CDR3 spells CASTSAYSGNTIYF. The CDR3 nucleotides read TGTGCCAGCACCTCGGCTTACTCTGGAAACACCATATATTTT.

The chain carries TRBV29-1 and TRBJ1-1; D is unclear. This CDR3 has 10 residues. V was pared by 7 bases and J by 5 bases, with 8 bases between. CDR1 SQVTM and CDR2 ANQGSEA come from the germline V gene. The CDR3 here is CSALFTEAFF. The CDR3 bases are TGCAGCGCCCTATTTACTGAAGCTTTCTTT.

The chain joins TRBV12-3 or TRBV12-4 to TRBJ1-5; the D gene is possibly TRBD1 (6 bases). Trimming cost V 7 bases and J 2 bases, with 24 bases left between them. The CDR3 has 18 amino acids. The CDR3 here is CASTRFPPGAGGNQPQHF. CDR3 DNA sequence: TGTGCCAGCACCCGTTTCCCCCCAGGGGCCGGGGGCAATCAGCCCCAGCATTTT.

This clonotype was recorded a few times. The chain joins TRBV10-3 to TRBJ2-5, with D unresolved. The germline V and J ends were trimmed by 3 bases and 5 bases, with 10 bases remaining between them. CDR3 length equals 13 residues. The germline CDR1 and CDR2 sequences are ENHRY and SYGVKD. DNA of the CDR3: TGTGCCATCAGTGAAGGGTTTCGGGAGACCCAGTACTTC. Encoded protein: CAISEGFRETQYF.

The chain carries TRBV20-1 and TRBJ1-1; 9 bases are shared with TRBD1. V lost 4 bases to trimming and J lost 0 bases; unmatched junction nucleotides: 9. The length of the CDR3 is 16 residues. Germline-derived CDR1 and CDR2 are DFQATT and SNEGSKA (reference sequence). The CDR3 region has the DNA TGCAGTGCTACACAGGGGGCTTATGACTTGAACACTGAAGCTTTCTTT. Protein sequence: CSATQGAYDLNTEAFF.

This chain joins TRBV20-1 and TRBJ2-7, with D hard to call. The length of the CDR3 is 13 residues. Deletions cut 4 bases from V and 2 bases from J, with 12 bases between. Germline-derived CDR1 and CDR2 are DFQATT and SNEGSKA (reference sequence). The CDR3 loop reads CSAILGDPYEQYF. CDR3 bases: TGCAGTGCTATACTGGGTGACCCCTACGAGCAGTACTTC.

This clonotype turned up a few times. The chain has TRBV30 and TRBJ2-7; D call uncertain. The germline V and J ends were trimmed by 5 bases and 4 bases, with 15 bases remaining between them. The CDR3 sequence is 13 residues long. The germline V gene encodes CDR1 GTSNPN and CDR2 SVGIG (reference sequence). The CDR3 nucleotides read TGTGCCTGGGGCCGACTTACCGATTACGAGCAGTACTTC. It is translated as CAWGRLTDYEQYF.

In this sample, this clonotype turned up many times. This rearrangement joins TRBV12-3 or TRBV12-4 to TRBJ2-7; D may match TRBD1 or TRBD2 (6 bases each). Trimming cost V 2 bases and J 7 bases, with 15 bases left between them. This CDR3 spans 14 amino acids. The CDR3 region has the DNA TGTGCCAGCAGTTTAACGGGGGCGCCCGGGGAGCAGTACTTC. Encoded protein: CASSLTGAPGEQYF.

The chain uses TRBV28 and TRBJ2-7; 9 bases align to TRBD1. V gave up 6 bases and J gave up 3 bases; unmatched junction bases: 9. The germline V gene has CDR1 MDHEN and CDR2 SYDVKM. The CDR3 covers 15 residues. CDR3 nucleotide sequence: TGTGCCAGCAGACACCCCGGACAGGGGTACTACGAGCAGTACTTC. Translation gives CASRHPGQGYYEQYF.

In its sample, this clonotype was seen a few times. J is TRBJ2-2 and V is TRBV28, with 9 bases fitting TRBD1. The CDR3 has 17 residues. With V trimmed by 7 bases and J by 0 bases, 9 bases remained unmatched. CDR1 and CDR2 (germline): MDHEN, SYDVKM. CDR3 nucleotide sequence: TGTGCCAGCACCTTACCCGGACAGGGGACGAACACCGGGGAGCTGTTTTTT. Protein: CASTLPGQGTNTGELFF.

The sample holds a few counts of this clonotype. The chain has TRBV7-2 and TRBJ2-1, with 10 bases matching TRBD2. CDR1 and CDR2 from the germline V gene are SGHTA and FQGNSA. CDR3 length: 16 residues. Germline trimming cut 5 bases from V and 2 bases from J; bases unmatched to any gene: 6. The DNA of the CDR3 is TGTGCCAGCAGCGCATTAGCGGGAGGCACCTACAATGAGCAGTTCTTC. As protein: CASSALAGGTYNEQFF.